This T cell receptor (beta chain) was recorded in a study of shared clonotypes between healthy human individuals. Study information: Participating donors consisted of two women and a few men aged 18 to 49.

Germline CDR1 SGHAT, CDR2 FQNNGV. V was pared by 3 bases and J by 0 bases, with 15 bases between. CDR3 size: 16 residues. Donors were healthy HIV-negative adults without recently reported acute infections or vaccinations. Measured with immunoSEQ multiplex PCR; TCRdb has only the in-frame clones, and not every one. The sample has roughly 1,100,000 clones; around 75% are singletons. The chain recombines TRBV11-2 with TRBJ2-7; D possibly corresponds to TRBD1 (5 bases). Material: memory CD4+ T cells sorted from blood. Subset defined: CD45RA-negative fraction. The sequence came from a young man in good health. CDR3 sequence (DNA): TGTGCCAGCAGCTTTCAGGGCTCCCTAATCTCCTACGAGCAGTACTTC. It specifies CASSFQGSLISYEQYF.